This TCR beta chain was identified during a study of breast tumors, draining lymph nodes, adjacent tissues. The study, taken as a whole, reports: Most tumor T cells seemingly derive from lymph node, then expand in tumor. Tumor repertoires ranked between lymph nodes and nontumor tissue in diversity, with V and J gene preferences. Data only fit, rather than demonstrated, lymph node origin of most tumor T cells. Luminal-like breast cancer showed significantly greater tumor-nontumor repertoire similarity than basal-like breast cancer did.

There are 15 residues in the CDR3. The germline CDR1 and CDR2 sequences are MGHRA and YSYEKL. Deletions cut 0 bases from V and 1 base from J, with 7 bases between. TCRdb redid the calling of the multiplex PCR reads with MiXCR, one entry per CDR3 protein. The sample lists about 130,000 distinct CDR3 sequences, approximately 21% occurring once. This clonotype was counted at least ten times. Its matching antigen is unknown. Axillary draining lymph nodes of breast cancer patients supplied the node samples. The V call is TRBV4-1, the J call TRBJ1-5; D remains ambiguous. This clonotype originated in a female donor with breast cancer. Some clones in this sample may be carry-over from other donors' samples. The specimen was axillary lymph node tissue. CDR3 in DNA: TGCGCCAGCAGCCAAGAAGAAGGAAGCAATCAGCCCCAGCATTTT. It is translated as CASSQEEGSNQPQHF.